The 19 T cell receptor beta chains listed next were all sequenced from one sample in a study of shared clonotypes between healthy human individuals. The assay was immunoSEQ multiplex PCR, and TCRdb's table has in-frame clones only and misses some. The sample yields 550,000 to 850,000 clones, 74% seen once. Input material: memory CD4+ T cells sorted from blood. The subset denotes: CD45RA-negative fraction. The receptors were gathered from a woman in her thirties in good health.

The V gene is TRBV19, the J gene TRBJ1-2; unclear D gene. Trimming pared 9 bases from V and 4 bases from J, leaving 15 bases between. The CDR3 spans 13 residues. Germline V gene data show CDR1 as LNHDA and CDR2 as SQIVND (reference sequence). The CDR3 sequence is CASRLFSGYGYTF. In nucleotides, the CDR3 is TGTGCCAGCAGGCTTTTTTCGGGCTATGGCTACACCTTC.

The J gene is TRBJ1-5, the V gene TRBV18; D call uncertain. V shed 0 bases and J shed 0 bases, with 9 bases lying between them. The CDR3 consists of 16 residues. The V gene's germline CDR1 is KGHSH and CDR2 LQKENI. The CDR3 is CASSPPTPYSNQPQHF. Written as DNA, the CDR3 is TGTGCCAGCTCACCACCCACACCTTATAGCAATCAGCCCCAGCATTTT. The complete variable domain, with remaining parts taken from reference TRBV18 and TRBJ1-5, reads NAGVMQNPRHLVRRRGQEARLRCSPMKGHSHVYWYRQLPEEGLKFMVYLQKENIIDESGMPKERFSAEFPKEGPSILRIQQVVRGDSAAYFCASSPPTPYSNQPQHFGDGTRLSIL.

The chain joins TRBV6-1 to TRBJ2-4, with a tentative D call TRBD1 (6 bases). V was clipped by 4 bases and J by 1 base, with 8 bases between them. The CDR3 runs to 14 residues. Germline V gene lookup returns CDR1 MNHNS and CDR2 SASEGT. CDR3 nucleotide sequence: TGTGCCAGCAGTGTAGACAGGGCCAAAAACATTCAGTACTTC. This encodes CASSVDRAKNIQYF.

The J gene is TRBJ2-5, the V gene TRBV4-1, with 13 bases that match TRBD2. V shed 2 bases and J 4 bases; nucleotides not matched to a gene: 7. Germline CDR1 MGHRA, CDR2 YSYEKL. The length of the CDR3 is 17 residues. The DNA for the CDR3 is TGCGCCAGCAGCCAACTCGGACTAGCGGGAGCCCGAGAGACCCAGTACTTC. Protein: CASSQLGLAGARETQYF.

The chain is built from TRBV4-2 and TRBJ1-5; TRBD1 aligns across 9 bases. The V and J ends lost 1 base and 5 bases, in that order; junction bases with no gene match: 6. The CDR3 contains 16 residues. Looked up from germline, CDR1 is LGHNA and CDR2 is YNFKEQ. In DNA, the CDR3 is TGTGCCAGCAGCCAAGGGGACAGGGAAGGGGATCAGCCCCAGCATTTT. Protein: CASSQGDREGDQPQHF.

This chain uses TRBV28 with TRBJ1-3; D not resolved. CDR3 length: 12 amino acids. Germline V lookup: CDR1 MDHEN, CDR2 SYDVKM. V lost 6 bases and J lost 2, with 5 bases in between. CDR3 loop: CASSQPGNTIYF. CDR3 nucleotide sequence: TGTGCCAGCAGCCAACCTGGAAACACCATATATTTT.

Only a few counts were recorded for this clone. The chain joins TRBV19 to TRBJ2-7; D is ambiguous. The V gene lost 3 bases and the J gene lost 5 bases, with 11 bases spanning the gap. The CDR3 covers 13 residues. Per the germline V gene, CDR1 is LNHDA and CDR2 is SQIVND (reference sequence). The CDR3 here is CASSINRDNEQYF. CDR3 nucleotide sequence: TGTGCCAGTAGTATTAACAGAGACAACGAGCAGTACTTC.

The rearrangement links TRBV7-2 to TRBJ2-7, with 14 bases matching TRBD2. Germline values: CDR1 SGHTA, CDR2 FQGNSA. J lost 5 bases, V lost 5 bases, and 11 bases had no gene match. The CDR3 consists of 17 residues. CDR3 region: CASSPPGLAGVKDEQYF. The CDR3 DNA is TGTGCCAGCAGCCCACCGGGACTAGCGGGAGTAAAGGACGAGCAGTACTTC.

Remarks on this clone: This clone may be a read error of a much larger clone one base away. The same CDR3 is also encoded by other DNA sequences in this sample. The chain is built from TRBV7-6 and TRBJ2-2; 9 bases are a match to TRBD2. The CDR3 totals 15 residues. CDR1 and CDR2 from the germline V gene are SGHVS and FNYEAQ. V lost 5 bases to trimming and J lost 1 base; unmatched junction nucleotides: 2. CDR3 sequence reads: CASSLTSGNTGELFF. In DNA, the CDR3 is TGTGCCAGCAGCCTGACTAGCGGGAACACCGGGGAGCTGTTTTTT.

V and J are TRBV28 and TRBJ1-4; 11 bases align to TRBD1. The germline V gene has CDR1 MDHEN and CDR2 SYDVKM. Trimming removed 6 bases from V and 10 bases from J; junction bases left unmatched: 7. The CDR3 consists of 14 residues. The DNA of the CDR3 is TGTGCCAGCAGAGCGGACAGGGGGCGCGGAAAACTGTTTTTT. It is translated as CASRADRGRGKLFF.

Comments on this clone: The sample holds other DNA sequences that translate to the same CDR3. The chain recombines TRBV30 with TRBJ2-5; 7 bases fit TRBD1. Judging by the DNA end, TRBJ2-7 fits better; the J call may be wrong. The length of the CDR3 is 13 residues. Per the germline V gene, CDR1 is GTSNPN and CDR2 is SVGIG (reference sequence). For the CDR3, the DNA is TGTGCCTGGAGCCGGGGACAGACCTACGAGCAGTACTTC. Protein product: CAWSRGQTYEQYF.

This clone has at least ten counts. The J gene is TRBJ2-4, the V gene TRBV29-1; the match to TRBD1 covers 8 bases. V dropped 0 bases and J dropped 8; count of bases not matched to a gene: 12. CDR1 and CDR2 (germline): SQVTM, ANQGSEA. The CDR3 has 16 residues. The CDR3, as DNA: TGCAGCGTTGAAGATGGTCAACAGGGGGTTGGTCACATTCAGTACTTC. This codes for CSVEDGQQGVGHIQYF.

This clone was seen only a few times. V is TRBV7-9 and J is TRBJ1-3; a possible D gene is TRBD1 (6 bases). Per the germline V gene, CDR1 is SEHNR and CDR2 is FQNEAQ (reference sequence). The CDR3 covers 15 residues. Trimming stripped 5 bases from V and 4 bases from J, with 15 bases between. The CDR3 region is CASSTSQGHGNTIYF. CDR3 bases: TGTGCCAGCAGCACTTCACAGGGTCACGGAAACACCATATATTTT.

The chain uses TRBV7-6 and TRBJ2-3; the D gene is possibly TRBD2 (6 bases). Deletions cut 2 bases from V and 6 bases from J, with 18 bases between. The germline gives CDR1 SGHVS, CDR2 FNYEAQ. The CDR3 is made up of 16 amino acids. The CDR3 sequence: CASSLKLRGGDDTQYF. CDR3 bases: TGTGCCAGCAGCTTAAAATTACGGGGAGGAGACGATACGCAGTATTTT.

The CDR3 is CASSLNSMGTEAFF. CDR3 nucleotide sequence: TGTGCCAGCAGCTTAAACTCCATGGGGACTGAAGCTTTCTTT. The chain carries TRBV11-2 and TRBJ1-1, with D unresolved. V shed 2 bases and J shed 5 bases, with 12 bases lying between them. CDR3 length: 14 residues. CDR1 and CDR2 (germline): SGHAT, FQNNGV.

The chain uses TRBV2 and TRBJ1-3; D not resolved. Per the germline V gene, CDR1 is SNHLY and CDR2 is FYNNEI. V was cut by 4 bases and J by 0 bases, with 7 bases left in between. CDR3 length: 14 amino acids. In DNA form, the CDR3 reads TGTGCCAGCAGTGTATTATCCTCTGGAAACACCATATATTTT. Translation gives CASSVLSSGNTIYF.

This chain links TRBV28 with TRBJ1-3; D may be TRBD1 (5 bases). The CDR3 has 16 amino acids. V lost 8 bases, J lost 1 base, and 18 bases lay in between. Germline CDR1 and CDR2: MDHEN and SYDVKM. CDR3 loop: CASRSGGFSSGNTIYF. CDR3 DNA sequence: TGTGCCAGCCGGTCTGGGGGATTCTCATCTGGAAACACCATATATTTT.

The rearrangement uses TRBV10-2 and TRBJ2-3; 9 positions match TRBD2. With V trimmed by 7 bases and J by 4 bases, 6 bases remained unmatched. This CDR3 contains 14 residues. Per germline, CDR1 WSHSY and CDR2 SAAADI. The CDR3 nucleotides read TGCGCCAGCACTTGGACTAGCGAGTCAGATACGCAGTATTTT. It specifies CASTWTSESDTQYF.

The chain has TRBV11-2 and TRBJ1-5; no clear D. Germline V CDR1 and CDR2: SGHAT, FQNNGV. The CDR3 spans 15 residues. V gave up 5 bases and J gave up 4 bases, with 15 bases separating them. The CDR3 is CASSPGNSQNQPQHF. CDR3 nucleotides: TGTGCCAGCAGCCCCGGGAACAGTCAAAATCAGCCCCAGCATTTT.